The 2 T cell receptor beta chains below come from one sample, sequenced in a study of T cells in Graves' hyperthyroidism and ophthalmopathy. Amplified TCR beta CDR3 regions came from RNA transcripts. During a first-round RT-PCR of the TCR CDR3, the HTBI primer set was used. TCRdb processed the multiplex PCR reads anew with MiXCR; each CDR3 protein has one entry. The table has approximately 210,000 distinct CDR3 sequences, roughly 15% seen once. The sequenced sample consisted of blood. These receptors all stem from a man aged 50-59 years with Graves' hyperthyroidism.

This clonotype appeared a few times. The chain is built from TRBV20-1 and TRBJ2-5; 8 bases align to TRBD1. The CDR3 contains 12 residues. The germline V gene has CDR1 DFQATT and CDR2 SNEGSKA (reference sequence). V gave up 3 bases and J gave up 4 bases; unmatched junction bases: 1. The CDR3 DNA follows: TGCAGTGCTAGCGGGACAGGAGAGACCCAGTACTTC. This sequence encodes CSASGTGETQYF.

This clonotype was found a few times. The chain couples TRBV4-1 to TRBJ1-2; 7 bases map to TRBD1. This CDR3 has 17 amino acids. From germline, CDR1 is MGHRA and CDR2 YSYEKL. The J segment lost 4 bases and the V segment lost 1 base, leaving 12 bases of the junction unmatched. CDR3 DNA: TGCGCCAGCAGCCAAGTGCGGCTTGCGGGACAGTCCTATGGCTACACCTTC. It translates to CASSQVRLAGQSYGYTF.